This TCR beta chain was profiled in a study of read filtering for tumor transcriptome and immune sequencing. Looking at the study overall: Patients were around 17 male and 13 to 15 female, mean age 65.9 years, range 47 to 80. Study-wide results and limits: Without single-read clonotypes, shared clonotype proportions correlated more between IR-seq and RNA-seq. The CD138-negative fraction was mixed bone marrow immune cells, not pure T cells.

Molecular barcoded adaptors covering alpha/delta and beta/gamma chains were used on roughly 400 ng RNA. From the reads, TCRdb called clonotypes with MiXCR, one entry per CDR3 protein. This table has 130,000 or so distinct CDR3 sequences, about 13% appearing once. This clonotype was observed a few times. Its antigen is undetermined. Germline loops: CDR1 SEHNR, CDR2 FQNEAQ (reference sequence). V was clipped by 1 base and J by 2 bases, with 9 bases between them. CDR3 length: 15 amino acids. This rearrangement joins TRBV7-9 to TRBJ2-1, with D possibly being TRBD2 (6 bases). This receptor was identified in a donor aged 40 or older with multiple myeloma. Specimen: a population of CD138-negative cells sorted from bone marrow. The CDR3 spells CASSLGSGPYNEQFF. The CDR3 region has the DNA TGTGCCAGCAGCTTAGGAAGCGGGCCCTACAATGAGCAGTTCTTC. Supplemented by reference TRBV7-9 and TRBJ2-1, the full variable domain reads DTGVSQNPRHKITKRGQNVTFRCDPISEHNRLYWYRQTLGQGPEFLTYFQNEAQLEKSRLLSDRFSAERPKGSFSTLEIQRTEQGDSAMYLCASSLGSGPYNEQFFGPGTRLTVL.